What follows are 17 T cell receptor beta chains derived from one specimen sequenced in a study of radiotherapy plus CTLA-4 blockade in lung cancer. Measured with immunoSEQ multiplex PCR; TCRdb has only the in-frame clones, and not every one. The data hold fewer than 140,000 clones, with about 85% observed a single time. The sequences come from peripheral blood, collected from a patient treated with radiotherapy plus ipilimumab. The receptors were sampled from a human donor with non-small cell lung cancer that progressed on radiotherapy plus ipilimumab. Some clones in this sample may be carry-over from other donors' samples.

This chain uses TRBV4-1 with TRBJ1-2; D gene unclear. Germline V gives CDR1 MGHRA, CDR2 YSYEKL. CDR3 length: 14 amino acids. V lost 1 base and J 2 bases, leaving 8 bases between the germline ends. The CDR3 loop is CASSQVPGNYGYTF. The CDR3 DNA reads TGCGCCAGCAGCCAAGTCCCGGGGAACTATGGCTACACCTTC.

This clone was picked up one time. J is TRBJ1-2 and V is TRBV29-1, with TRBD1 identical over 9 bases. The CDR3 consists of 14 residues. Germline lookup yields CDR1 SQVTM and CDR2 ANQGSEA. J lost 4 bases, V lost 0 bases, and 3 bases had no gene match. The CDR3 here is CSVEEDRGAYGYTF. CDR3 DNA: TGCAGCGTTGAAGAGGACAGGGGCGCCTATGGCTACACCTTC.

This chain's CDR3 is CASSYRDRENSPLHF. CDR3 DNA: TGTGCCAGCAGTTACCGGGACAGAGAGAATTCACCCCTCCACTTT. V and J are TRBV6-5 and TRBJ1-6; 7 positions agree with TRBD1. Germline assignment: CDR1 MNHEY and CDR2 SVGAGI. V lost 2 bases to trimming and J lost 7 bases; unmatched junction nucleotides: 5. The CDR3 covers 15 residues.

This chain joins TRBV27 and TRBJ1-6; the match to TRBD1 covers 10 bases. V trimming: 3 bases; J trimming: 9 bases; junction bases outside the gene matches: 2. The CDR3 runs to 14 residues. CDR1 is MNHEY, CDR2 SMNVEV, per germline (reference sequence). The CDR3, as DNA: TGTGCCAGCAGTTTCTGGGACAGGGGTTCACCCCTCCACTTT. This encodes CASSFWDRGSPLHF.

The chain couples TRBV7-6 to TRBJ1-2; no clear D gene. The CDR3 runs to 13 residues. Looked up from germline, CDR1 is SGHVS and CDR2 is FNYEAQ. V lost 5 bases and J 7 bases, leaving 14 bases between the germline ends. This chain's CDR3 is CASSLWREAGYTF. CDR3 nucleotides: TGTGCCAGCAGCCTATGGAGAGAAGCTGGCTACACCTTC.

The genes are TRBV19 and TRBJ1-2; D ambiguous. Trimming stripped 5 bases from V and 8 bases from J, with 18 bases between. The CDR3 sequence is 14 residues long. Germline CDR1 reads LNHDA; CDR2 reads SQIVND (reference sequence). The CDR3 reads CASSRPDRAGGYTF. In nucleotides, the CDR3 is TGTGCCAGTAGTCGACCCGACCGGGCGGGGGGCTACACCTTC. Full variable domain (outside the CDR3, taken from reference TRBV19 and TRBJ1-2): DGGITQSPKYLFRKEGQNVTLSCEQNLNHDAMYWYRQDPGQGLRLIYYSQIVNDFQKGDIAEGYSVSREKKESFPLTVTSAQKNPTAFYLCASSRPDRAGGYTFGSGTRLTVV.

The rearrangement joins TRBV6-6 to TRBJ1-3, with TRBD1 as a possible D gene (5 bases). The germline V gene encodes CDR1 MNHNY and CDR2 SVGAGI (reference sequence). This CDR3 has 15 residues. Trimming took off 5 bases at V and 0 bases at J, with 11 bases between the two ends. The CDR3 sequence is CASSQGLNSGNTIYF. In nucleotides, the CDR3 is TGTGCCAGCAGTCAGGGTCTGAACTCTGGAAACACCATATATTTT.

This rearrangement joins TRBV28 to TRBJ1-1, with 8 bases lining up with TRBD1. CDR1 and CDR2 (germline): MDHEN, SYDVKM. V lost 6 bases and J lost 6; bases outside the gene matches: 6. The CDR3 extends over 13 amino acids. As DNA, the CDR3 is TGTGCCAGCAGAATCGTCAGGGGGCCTGAAGCTTTCTTT. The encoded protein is CASRIVRGPEAFF.

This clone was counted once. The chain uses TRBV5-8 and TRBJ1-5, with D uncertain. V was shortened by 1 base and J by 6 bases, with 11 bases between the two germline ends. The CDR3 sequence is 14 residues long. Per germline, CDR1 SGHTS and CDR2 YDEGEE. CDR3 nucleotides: TGTGCCAGCAGCTTGATGAAGGGAGGTCAGCCCCAGCATTTT. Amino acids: CASSLMKGGQPQHF. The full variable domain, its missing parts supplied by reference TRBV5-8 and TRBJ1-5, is EAGVTQSPTHLIKTRGQQATLRCSPISGHTSVYWYQQALGLGLQFLLWYDEGEERNRGNFPPRFSGRQFPNYSSELNVNALELEDSALYLCASSLMKGGQPQHFGDGTRLSIL.

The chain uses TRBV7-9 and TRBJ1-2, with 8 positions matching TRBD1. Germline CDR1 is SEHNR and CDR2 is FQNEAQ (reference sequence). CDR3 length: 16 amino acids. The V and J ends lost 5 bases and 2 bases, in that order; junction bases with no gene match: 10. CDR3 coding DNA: TGTGCCAGCAGCCCAGGCCTGGGACAGGAGAACTATGGCTACACCTTC. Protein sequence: CASSPGLGQENYGYTF. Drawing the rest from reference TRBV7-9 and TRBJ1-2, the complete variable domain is DTGVSQNPRHKITKRGQNVTFRCDPISEHNRLYWYRQTLGQGPEFLTYFQNEAQLEKSRLLSDRFSAERPKGSFSTLEIQRTEQGDSAMYLCASSPGLGQENYGYTFGSGTRLTVV.

CDR3 protein: CSVAGTANTEAFF. DNA for the CDR3: TGCAGCGTTGCCGGGACAGCGAACACTGAAGCTTTCTTT. This chain joins TRBV29-1 and TRBJ1-1, with 7 bases lining up with TRBD1. V lost 4 bases and J lost 1; bases outside the gene matches: 3. This CDR3 is 13 amino acids long. CDR1 and CDR2 (germline): SQVTM, ANQGSEA.

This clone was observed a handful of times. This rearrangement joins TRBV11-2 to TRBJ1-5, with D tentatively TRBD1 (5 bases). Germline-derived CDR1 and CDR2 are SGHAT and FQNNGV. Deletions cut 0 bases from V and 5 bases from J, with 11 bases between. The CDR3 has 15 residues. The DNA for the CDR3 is TGTGCCAGCAGCTTAGATGCAGTGGGGGATCAGCCCCAGCATTTT. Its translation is CASSLDAVGDQPQHF.

In nucleotides, the CDR3 is TGTGCCAGCAGTGGACAGGTTATCGGAGCTTTCTTT. Encoded protein: CASSGQVIGAFF. The chain has TRBV28 and TRBJ1-1; 7 bases map to TRBD1. The CDR3 runs 12 residues. V shed 5 bases and J 10 bases; nucleotides not matched to a gene: 7. In germline, CDR1 is MDHEN, CDR2 SYDVKM.

As DNA, the CDR3 is TGTGCCAGCAGCTCCTCTGCGGGGCACTACGAGCAGTACTTC. Its protein is CASSSSAGHYEQYF. The chain couples TRBV11-2 to TRBJ2-7, with D possibly matching TRBD2 (6 bases). Germline-derived CDR1 and CDR2 are SGHAT and FQNNGV. The V gene lost 4 bases and the J gene lost 3 bases, with 13 bases spanning the gap. The CDR3 consists of 14 residues.

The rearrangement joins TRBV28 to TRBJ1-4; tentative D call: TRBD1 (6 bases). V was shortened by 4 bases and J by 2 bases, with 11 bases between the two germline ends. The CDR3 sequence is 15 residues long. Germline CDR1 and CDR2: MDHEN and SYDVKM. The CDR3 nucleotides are TGTGCCAGCAGTTCCCTCAGGGGTACTAATGAAAAACTGTTTTTT. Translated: CASSSLRGTNEKLFF.

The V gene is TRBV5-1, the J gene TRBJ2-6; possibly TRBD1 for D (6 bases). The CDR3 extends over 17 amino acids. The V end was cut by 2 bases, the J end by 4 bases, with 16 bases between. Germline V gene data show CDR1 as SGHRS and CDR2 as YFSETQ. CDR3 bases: TGCGCCAGCAGCTTAAACAGCAGGGGAGCCGGGGCCAACGTCCTGACTTTC. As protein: CASSLNSRGAGANVLTF.

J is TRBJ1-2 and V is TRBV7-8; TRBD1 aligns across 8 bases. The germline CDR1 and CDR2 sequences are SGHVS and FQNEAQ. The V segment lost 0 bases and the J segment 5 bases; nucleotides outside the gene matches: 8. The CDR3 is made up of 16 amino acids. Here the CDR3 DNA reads TGTGCCAGCAGCTTAGCGGGACAGGCCGGCGGGTATGGCTACACCTTC. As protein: CASSLAGQAGGYGYTF.